A selection of T cell receptor beta chains follows, all from one sample in a study of T cells after yellow fever vaccination. TCRdb processed the 5' RACE reads anew with MiXCR; each CDR3 protein has one entry. The repertoire includes approximately 450,000 distinct CDR3 sequences, 18% of them detected once, and 15% to 20% sits in the top ten. Specimen: PBMCs, collected before the yellow fever booster vaccination. All receptors derive from a man between 18 and 35 years old who received the YFV17D yellow fever vaccine. The CDR3 runs from the conserved cysteine through the conserved F or W. D genes are given only for firm matches. Clone sizes are given selectively: once, few, many, or a class where the clone is expanded.

abundance	d_gene	v_gene	len	j_gene	CDR3aa	CDR3nt
few	.	TRBV11-2	12	TRBJ2-5	CASSNAPETQYF	TGTGCCAGCAGCAATGCCCCGGAGACCCAGTACTTC
.	.	TRBV6-1	15	TRBJ2-2	CASYTGGANTGELFF	TGTGCCAGTTATACAGGTGGAGCGAACACCGGGGAGCTGTTTTTT
.	TRBD1	TRBV24-1	16	TRBJ2-5	CATSDSGTASGETQYF	TGTGCCACCAGTGATTCTGGGACAGCCTCGGGAGAGACCCAGTACTTC
few	TRBD1	TRBV20-1	17	TRBJ1-6	CSARDTKQGAGNSPLHF	TGCAGTGCTAGAGACACGAAGCAGGGGGCTGGGAATTCACCCCTCCACTTT
.	TRBD2	TRBV20-1	17	TRBJ2-1	CSARPGLAGEFDNEQFF	TGCAGTGCCCGACCGGGACTAGCGGGGGAGTTTGACAATGAGCAGTTCTTC
.	TRBD1	TRBV2	15	TRBJ2-1	CASSSGQGDGNEQFF	TGTGCCAGCAGCTCCGGACAGGGGGACGGGAATGAGCAGTTCTTC
many	.	TRBV28	16	TRBJ2-3	CASSPPGVRSPGTQYF	TGTGCCAGCAGTCCCCCGGGAGTACGAAGTCCGGGTACGCAGTATTTT
.	.	TRBV20-1	12	TRBJ2-1	CTVRQGSAEQFF	TGCACCGTCCGGCAAGGTTCGGCTGAGCAGTTCTTC
.	.	TRBV5-1	15	TRBJ2-3	CASSSGPVGTDTQYF	TGCGCCAGCAGCTCCGGGCCGGTGGGCACAGATACGCAGTATTTT
.	TRBD2	TRBV4-3	15	TRBJ2-3	CASSQSGDRTDTQYF	TGCGCCAGCAGCCAGAGCGGGGACCGCACAGATACGCAGTATTTT
.	.	TRBV5-6	17	TRBJ2-1	CASSLEAGVVGPNEQFF	TGTGCCAGCAGCTTGGAGGCAGGGGTTGTTGGTCCCAATGAGCAGTTCTTC
few	.	TRBV7-2	15	TRBJ1-3	CASSYAGGSGNTIYF	TGTGCCAGCAGCTACGCGGGTGGCTCTGGAAACACCATATATTTT
few	TRBD1	TRBV12-3/TRBV12-4	14	TRBJ2-7	CASSLQQGAYEQYF	TGTGCCAGCAGTTTACAACAGGGGGCTTACGAGCAGTACTTC
.	.	TRBV7-2	15	TRBJ1-2	CASSLGGALNYGYTF	TGTGCCAGCAGCTTAGGGGGGGCGCTTAACTATGGCTACACCTTC
few	.	TRBV20-1	14	TRBJ1-1	CSARDVAWAGEAFF	TGCAGTGCTAGAGATGTAGCCTGGGCCGGTGAAGCTTTCTTT
many	.	TRBV29-1	12	TRBJ2-7	CSVGDTSYEQYF	TGCAGCGTTGGGGATACATCCTACGAGCAGTACTTC
many	.	TRBV7-2	15	TRBJ2-1	CASSLVGTRYNEQFF	TGTGCCAGCAGCTTAGTCGGGACAAGATACAATGAGCAGTTCTTC
few	.	TRBV7-9	12	TRBJ2-7	CASSPMEGEQYF	TGTGCCAGCAGCCCAATGGAGGGAGAGCAGTACTTC
few	.	TRBV4-1	12	TRBJ1-4	CASGWGNEKLFF	TGCGCCAGCGGGTGGGGGAATGAAAAACTGTTTTTT
.	.	TRBV7-2	12	TRBJ2-1	CASSEIRDEQFF	TGTGCCAGCAGCGAAATTAGAGATGAGCAGTTCTTC
.	.	TRBV6-6	13	TRBJ1-6	CASSSSTYSPLHF	TGTGCCAGCAGTTCCTCTACGTATTCACCCCTCCACTTT
.	.	TRBV4-1	14	TRBJ2-1	CASSQEGASAEQFF	TGCGCCAGCAGCCAAGAGGGAGCCTCGGCTGAGCAGTTCTTC
.	.	TRBV4-1	18	TRBJ1-6	CASNIGGLGGRIDSPLHF	TGCGCCAGCAATATCGGAGGGTTAGGGGGGAGAATTGATTCACCCCTCCACTTT
few	.	TRBV9	15	TRBJ2-4	CASSVAVGEENIQYF	TGTGCCAGCAGCGTAGCTGTGGGGGAGGAAAACATTCAGTACTTC
.	TRBD2	TRBV7-3	16	TRBJ2-3	CASSRLAGGQGDTQYF	TGTGCCAGCAGCCGACTAGCGGGGGGGCAAGGAGATACGCAGTATTTT
few	.	TRBV5-1	15	TRBJ2-3	CASSQDGWGWDTQYF	TGCGCCAGCAGCCAGGACGGGTGGGGCTGGGATACGCAGTATTTT
few	TRBD2	TRBV20-1	15	TRBJ2-1	CSARDRGLGGNEQFF	TGCAGTGCTAGAGATCGAGGACTAGGAGGCAATGAGCAGTTCTTC
.	.	TRBV6-2/TRBV6-3	19	TRBJ1-5	CASSSGEQDAGFVTQPQHF	TGTGCCAGCTCATCGGGTGAACAGGACGCAGGTTTTGTAACTCAGCCCCAGCATTTT
many	.	TRBV7-9	15	TRBJ1-1	CASSSRGTLDTEAFF	TGTGCCAGCAGCTCTCGTGGGACGTTAGACACTGAAGCTTTCTTT
.	.	TRBV15	13	TRBJ2-5	CATSREQQETQYF	TGTGCCACCAGCAGAGAGCAGCAAGAGACCCAGTACTTC
few	.	TRBV10-2	10	TRBJ2-3	CASTGDTQYF	TGCGCCAGCACGGGGGATACGCAGTATTTT
.	.	TRBV5-1	16	TRBJ2-1	CASSPGPRGPYNEQFF	TGCGCCAGCAGCCCAGGACCCCGGGGACCTTACAATGAGCAGTTCTTC
.	.	TRBV7-2	11	TRBJ1-2	CASSLTYDYTF	TGTGCCAGCAGCTTAACTTACGACTACACCTTC
.	.	TRBV4-1	17	TRBJ1-5	CASSQAQTGYSNQPQHF	TGCGCCAGCAGCCAAGCTCAGACAGGATATAGCAATCAGCCCCAGCATTTT
few	.	TRBV6-2/TRBV6-3	16	TRBJ2-4	CASSDRQALAKNIQYF	TGTGCCAGCAGCGACCGACAGGCCTTAGCCAAAAACATTCAGTACTTC
few	TRBD1	TRBV9	17	TRBJ1-1	CASSVEDRGHFGTEAFF	TGTGCCAGCAGCGTAGAGGACAGGGGGCATTTTGGGACTGAAGCTTTCTTT